The 21 T cell receptor beta chains presented below share a single source sample, sequenced in a study of shared clonotypes between healthy human individuals. The assay was immunoSEQ multiplex PCR, and TCRdb's table has in-frame clones only and misses some. The sample comprises some 690,000 clones, 90% of which are singletons, and less than 40% rests with the top ten. Sequences were obtained from memory CD8+ T cells from PBMCs. The subset denotes: CD45RO+ cells pooled with CCR7-negative TemRA cells. Source of these receptors: a man between 18 and 35 years old in good health. Some clones in this sample may be carry-over from other donors' samples.

The CDR3 nucleotides read TGTGCCAGCACGGGAGGGGACGAGCAGTACTTC. This encodes CASTGGDEQYF. The rearrangement joins TRBV27 to TRBJ2-7; TRBD2 matches at 8 bases. V lost 7 bases to trimming and J lost 5 bases; unmatched junction nucleotides: 1. The germline V gene has CDR1 MNHEY and CDR2 SMNVEV (reference sequence). The CDR3 runs to 11 residues.

This chain connects TRBV18 to TRBJ2-7; D is perhaps TRBD2 (6 bases). This CDR3 contains 15 residues. V gave up 3 bases and J gave up 2 bases, with 14 bases separating them. Looked up from germline, CDR1 is KGHSH and CDR2 is LQKENI. The CDR3 DNA reads as TGTGCCAGCTCACCGTTGTCGGGACTGCCCTACGAGCAGTACTTC. Translated: CASSPLSGLPYEQYF. The full variable domain, with the rest looked up from reference TRBV18 and TRBJ2-7, is NAGVMQNPRHLVRRRGQEARLRCSPMKGHSHVYWYRQLPEEGLKFMVYLQKENIIDESGMPKERFSAEFPKEGPSILRIQQVVRGDSAAYFCASSPLSGLPYEQYFGPGTRLTVT.

This sequence joins TRBV7-9 and TRBJ2-1; 10 positions match TRBD1. The CDR3 length is 16 residues. The V gene's germline CDR1 is SEHNR and CDR2 FQNEAQ (reference sequence). Germline trimming cut 5 bases from V and 8 bases from J; bases unmatched to any gene: 12. Written as DNA, the CDR3 is TGTGCCAGCAGCACTCCCGCGACAGGGGGCAGCGATGAGCAGTTCTTC. It yields the protein CASSTPATGGSDEQFF.

The count of this clone is one. The J gene is TRBJ2-2, the V gene TRBV15; possibly TRBD2 for D (6 bases). Trimming took off 1 base at V and 4 bases at J, with 16 bases between the two ends. The germline CDR1 and CDR2 sequences are LNHNV and YYDKDF (reference sequence). CDR3 length: 17 residues. The CDR3 DNA reads TGTGCCACCAGCAGAGGCGCGGTAGGAGGGAGCACCGGGGAGCTGTTTTTT. This gives the protein CATSRGAVGGSTGELFF.

J is TRBJ1-1 and V is TRBV28, with a weak D call TRBD1 (6 bases). CDR1 and CDR2 (germline): MDHEN, SYDVKM. CDR3 length: 11 amino acids. The V gene lost 6 bases and the J gene lost 11 bases, with 13 bases spanning the gap. CDR3 region: CASSPTGTAFF. DNA for the CDR3: TGTGCCAGCAGCCCTACAGGGACGGCTTTCTTT.

In its sample, this clone was seen a few times. The same CDR3 can be traced to other DNA sequences in this sample. The CDR3, as DNA: TGCGCCAGCAGCTTTACAGGGGGGAACACTGAAGCTTTCTTT. This gives the protein CASSFTGGNTEAFF. This chain uses TRBV5-1 with TRBJ1-1; 8 nucleotides line up with TRBD1. CDR3 size: 14 residues. Trimming took 2 bases from V and 1 from J; bases not matched to a gene: 1. Germline V gene lookup returns CDR1 SGHRS and CDR2 YFSETQ.

CDR3 sequence reads: CASSQGSRVYEQFF. The CDR3 DNA reads as TGCGCCAGCAGCCAAGGAAGCAGGGTATATGAGCAGTTCTTC. J is TRBJ2-1 and V is TRBV4-1; D possibly corresponds to TRBD1 (5 bases). The CDR3 length is 14 residues. Between the trimmed V and J ends, which lost 1 base and 8 bases, there was a span of 12 bases. The V gene's germline CDR1 is MGHRA and CDR2 YSYEKL.

V and J are TRBV4-2 and TRBJ2-1; D unclear. Trimming removed 0 bases from V and 0 bases from J, with 9 bases in between. The CDR3 has 16 amino acids. CDR1 LGHNA and CDR2 YNFKEQ come from the germline V gene. The CDR3 bases are TGTGCCAGCAGCCAAGATCATCTGAGCTCCTACAATGAGCAGTTCTTC. This encodes CASSQDHLSSYNEQFF.

Only a few counts were recorded for this clone. The V gene is TRBV10-3, the J gene TRBJ1-1; D is unclear. The CDR3 contains 12 residues. With 0 bases removed from V and 5 bases from J, the gap between germline ends came to 4 bases. The V gene's germline CDR1 is ENHRY and CDR2 SYGVKD. The CDR3 DNA follows: TGTGCCATCAGTGAGTCGACTACTGAAGCTTTCTTT. Translated: CAISESTTEAFF.

Only one count was recorded for this clone. The chain recombines TRBV19 with TRBJ2-1; 7 positions match TRBD2. J was trimmed by 7 bases and V by 6 bases; bases with no gene match: 6. This CDR3 comprises 13 residues. The germline gives CDR1 LNHDA, CDR2 SQIVND (reference sequence). This chain's CDR3 is CASRPGTTNEQFF. The CDR3 coding sequence is TGTGCCAGTAGGCCCGGGACTACTAATGAGCAGTTCTTC.

The chain employs TRBV7-9 and TRBJ1-2; D is unclear. CDR1 and CDR2 (germline): SEHNR, FQNEAQ (reference sequence). V lost 1 base and J lost 8, with 17 bases in between. The CDR3 spans 15 residues. CDR3 sequence reads: CASSLGSGRALGYTF. The CDR3 nucleotides are TGTGCCAGCAGCTTAGGTTCGGGGAGAGCGTTGGGCTACACCTTC.

DNA of the CDR3: TGTGCCAGCAGCCAGCGGGGCTGGTCCTACGAGCAGTACTTC. Residues: CASSQRGWSYEQYF. The J gene is TRBJ2-7, the V gene TRBV14; D is perhaps TRBD2 (6 bases). Trimming stripped 3 bases from V and 1 base from J, with 10 bases between. This CDR3 has 14 residues. Germline V CDR1 and CDR2: SGHDN, FVKESK.

This sequence joins TRBV14 and TRBJ1-1; no firm D call. Deletions cut 5 bases from V and 7 bases from J, with 11 bases between. This CDR3 region has 12 residues. Germline V gives CDR1 SGHDN, CDR2 FVKESK. Here the CDR3 DNA reads TGTGCCAGCAGCTTAGACGGGGATGAAGCTTTCTTT. Its protein product is CASSLDGDEAFF. Full variable domain (missing parts from reference TRBV14 and TRBJ1-1): EAGVTQFPSHSVIEKGQTVTLRCDPISGHDNLYWYRRVMGKEIKFLLHFVKESKQDESGMPNNRFLAERTGGTYSTLKVQPAELEDSGVYFCASSLDGDEAFFGQGTRLTVV.

This chain uses TRBV28 with TRBJ2-7; possibly TRBD2 for D (5 bases). The CDR3 contains 14 residues. The V end was cut by 2 bases, the J end by 0 bases, with 8 bases between. Germline assignment: CDR1 MDHEN and CDR2 SYDVKM. CDR3 coding DNA: TGTGCCAGCAGTTTAGCGGGCCGCTCCTACGAGCAGTACTTC. This sequence encodes CASSLAGRSYEQYF.

The chain joins TRBV7-2 to TRBJ1-3; perhaps TRBD1 as D (6 bases). V lost 5 bases, J lost 2 bases, and 10 bases lay in between. CDR3 length: 14 amino acids. Germline V gene sequence: CDR1 SGHTA, CDR2 FQGNSA. The CDR3, as DNA: TGTGCCAGCAGCCCAAGGGGGGCTGGAAACACCATATATTTT. Translating gives CASSPRGAGNTIYF. The whole variable domain, remainder taken from reference TRBV7-2 and TRBJ1-3, is GAGVSQSPSNKVTEKGKDVELRCDPISGHTALYWYRQSLGQGLEFLIYFQGNSAPDKSGLPSDRFSAERTGGSVSTLTIQRTQQEDSAVYLCASSPRGAGNTIYFGEGSWLTVV.

The rearrangement links TRBV15 to TRBJ2-1; 9 bases are shared with TRBD2. This CDR3 spans 14 amino acids. Germline CDR1 is LNHNV and CDR2 is YYDKDF (reference sequence). V gave up 4 bases and J gave up 8 bases; unmatched junction bases: 6. The CDR3 DNA reads as TGTGCCACCAGCAAGGGGGGACTAGCTCATGAGCAGTTCTTC. Its translation is CATSKGGLAHEQFF.

The chain joins TRBV27 to TRBJ2-7; no clear D gene. Germline loops: CDR1 MNHEY, CDR2 SMNVEV (reference sequence). V was clipped by 8 bases and J by 3 bases, with 5 bases between them. The CDR3 is 10 amino acids. CDR3 in amino acids: CASGVYEQYF. The DNA for the CDR3 is TGTGCCAGCGGGGTCTACGAGCAGTACTTC.

V is TRBV7-8 and J is TRBJ1-5; D is unclear. The ends were cut back, 5 bases at V and 0 bases at J, with 14 bases in the middle. CDR3 length: 16 amino acids. Germline-derived CDR1 and CDR2 are SGHVS and FQNEAQ. DNA for the CDR3: TGTGCCAGCAGCCACCTTCGGGCCGATAGCAATCAGCCCCAGCATTTT. This gives the protein CASSHLRADSNQPQHF.

This clone was seen only a few times. The chain has TRBV15 and TRBJ2-2; D may be TRBD2 (6 bases). The CDR3 is made up of 15 amino acids. V lost 3 bases and J 3 bases, leaving 11 bases between the germline ends. Per germline, CDR1 LNHNV and CDR2 YYDKDF (reference sequence). The CDR3 bases are TGTGCCACCAGCAGGCGGCGGGACCACACCGGGGAGCTGTTTTTT. This encodes CATSRRRDHTGELFF.

The genes are TRBV10-1 and TRBJ2-3, with D possibly matching TRBD1 (5 bases). Deletions cut 6 bases from V and 4 bases from J, with 17 bases between. Germline loops: CDR1 WNHNN, CDR2 SYGVQD (reference sequence). CDR3 length: 15 amino acids. This CDR3 reads CASRKPDTAADTQYF. The CDR3 nucleotides are TGCGCCAGCAGAAAACCGGACACCGCGGCAGATACGCAGTATTTT.

J is TRBJ2-1 and V is TRBV6-5; TRBD1 might be the D (6 bases). The CDR3 totals 14 residues. Deletions cut 6 bases from V and 5 bases from J, with 14 bases between. In germline, CDR1 is MNHEY, CDR2 SVGAGI. The CDR3 reads CASSDLRGNNEQFF. Written as DNA, the CDR3 is TGTGCCAGCAGCGATTTAAGGGGGAACAATGAGCAGTTCTTC.